These T cell receptor beta chains were read from a single sample in a study of T cell responses to AZD1222 COVID-19 vaccine. Only in-frame clones appear in the TCRdb table, and some are missing; sequencing was by immunoSEQ multiplex PCR. The sample includes fewer than 150,000 clones, approximately 89% of them seen just once. Sequencing used peripheral blood, obtained on day 0 of AZD1222 vaccination. These receptors all come from an adult in good health. Each CDR3 is given with its conserved first and last residue. The order of the fields is clone size, V gene, D gene, J gene, CDR3 length, CDR3 DNA, CDR3 protein. The D gene is left open where the match is weak. Rows may omit the clone size; those that give it use once, few, many or a size class.

size: few
V: TRBV19
D: -
J: TRBJ2-5
length: 11
DNA: TGTGCCAGTAGTTCCAGTGGGACCCAGTACTTC
CDR3: CASSSSGTQYF

size: -
V: TRBV28
D: -
J: TRBJ2-6
length: 11
DNA: TGTGCGCACTCTGGGGCCAACGTCCTGACTTTC
CDR3: CAHSGANVLTF

size: many
V: TRBV29-1
D: -
J: TRBJ1-1
length: 16
DNA: TGCAGCGTTGCGCAGATTACCCGACTAGGTGGGACTGAAGCTTTCTTT
CDR3: CSVAQITRLGGTEAFF

size: -
V: TRBV23-1
D: -
J: TRBJ2-1
length: 17
DNA: TGCGCCAGCAGTCAATCTTCGAGATCCCCCTCCTACAATGAGCAGTTCTTC
CDR3: CASSQSSRSPSYNEQFF

size: few
V: TRBV11-2
D: -
J: TRBJ1-2
length: 15
DNA: TGTGCCAGCAGCCCCTACTCGGGCGTCGACTATGGCTACACCTTC
CDR3: CASSPYSGVDYGYTF

size: -
V: TRBV6-6
D: -
J: TRBJ1-2
length: 13
DNA: TGTGCCACCCGGCCGCCAGCTGACGATGGCTACACCTTC
CDR3: CATRPPADDGYTF

size: -
V: TRBV5-1
D: TRBD2
J: TRBJ2-7
length: 13
DNA: TGCGCCAGCAGCTCCTCCGGGGGGGGAGAGCAGTACTTC
CDR3: CASSSSGGGEQYF

size: -
V: TRBV28
D: -
J: TRBJ1-1
length: 13
DNA: TGTGCCAGCAGTTTGAGGATGAACACTGAAGCTTTCTTT
CDR3: CASSLRMNTEAFF

size: -
V: TRBV5-1
D: -
J: TRBJ1-2
length: 18
DNA: TGCGCCAGCAGCCCTTCGGCTTTACAGAGGGGTTGGGGCTATGGCTACACCTTC
CDR3: CASSPSALQRGWGYGYTF

size: -
V: TRBV19
D: -
J: TRBJ1-3
length: 13
DNA: TGTGCCAGTAGTCTATACTCTGGAAACACCATATATTTT
CDR3: CASSLYSGNTIYF

size: -
V: TRBV6-6
D: -
J: TRBJ1-3
length: 16
DNA: TGTGCCAGCACCAAAAACGGAAATACTGCTGGAAACACCATATATTTT
CDR3: CASTKNGNTAGNTIYF

size: -
V: TRBV11-1
D: TRBD2
J: TRBJ2-7
length: 13
DNA: TGTGCCAGCAGCAGGACTAGCGGGTACGAGCAGTACTTC
CDR3: CASSRTSGYEQYF

size: -
V: TRBV6-5
D: TRBD1
J: TRBJ1-1
length: 14
DNA: TGTGCCAGCAGTTCATGGACAGGGAGTCCTGAAGCTTTCTTT
CDR3: CASSSWTGSPEAFF